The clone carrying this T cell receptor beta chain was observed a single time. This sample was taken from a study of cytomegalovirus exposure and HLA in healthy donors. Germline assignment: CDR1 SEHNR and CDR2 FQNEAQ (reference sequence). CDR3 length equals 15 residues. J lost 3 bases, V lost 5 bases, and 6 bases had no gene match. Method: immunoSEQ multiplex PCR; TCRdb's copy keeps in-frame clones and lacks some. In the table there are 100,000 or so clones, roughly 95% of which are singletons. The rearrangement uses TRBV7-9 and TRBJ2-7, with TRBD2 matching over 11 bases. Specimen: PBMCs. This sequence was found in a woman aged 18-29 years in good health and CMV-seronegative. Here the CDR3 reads CASSVIAGGLYEQYF. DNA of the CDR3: TGTGCCAGCAGCGTGATAGCGGGAGGGCTCTACGAGCAGTACTTC.